This entry concerns a single TCR beta chain. Its antigen has not been determined. No much larger clonotype is one base removed from it; base qualities were not supplied. The entry originates in a study of cytomegalovirus exposure and HLA in healthy donors listed by TCRdb under 2017. About the study as a whole: According to an earlier analysis of 587 of the donors, some 170 million T cells yielded roughly 100 million unique TCR beta sequences and 276 Gb of sequence data. High-throughput TCR immunosequencing, statistical association of individual TCRs with disease status, and machine learning were combined to predict cytomegalovirus infection status. The study used immunosequencing to profile the T cell repertoires of around 600 subjects and linked those repertoires to cytomegalovirus serostatus. Across 300 to 500 genotyped donors of the cohort, an average of roughly 200,000 unique TCR beta nucleotide sequences per donor were sequenced, and approximately 17% of those sequences were non-productive. Class I and class II HLA loci were covered by the typing at four-digit resolution. Typing coverage differed by locus: A, B, C, DRB1 and DQB1 were typed in about 629-630 donors, DQA1 in about 500, DPA1 in over 600, and DPB1 in roughly 470. The aim of the study was to test whether cataloging public T cell receptors could identify signatures of past pathogen exposure. About five DR-DQ haplotypes were treated as single units for association and clustering because of strong linkage in the cohort. In a later analysis, previously published TCR beta repertoires from roughly 710 donors were re-analyzed and high-resolution HLA genotyping was added so that TCR occurrence patterns could be studied. To decide whether each TCR beta V gene segment behaved as functional or pseudogenic, an earlier analysis of over 500 of the donors relied on high-throughput TCR beta sequencing. An early release covering just under 650 HLA-typed donors comprised about 300 gigabases of sequencing data and around 86 million unique TCR sequences. Among the approximately 400 genotyped donors, more than 70% belonged to the genetic ancestry cluster associated with self-reported Caucasian donors. Rather than drawing on any new phenotypic data, the later analysis identified candidate immune exposures from TCR beta sequences and the way those sequences occurred across donors. Every discovery cohort repertoire had been produced on one sequencing platform. Donor age, sex, ethnicity and CMV serostatus were compiled together with the repertoire data. In addition to the first cohort of 650 to 750 subjects, a separate validation cohort of 100 to 150 different subjects was used. In a later genetic analysis, genome-wide SNP genotypes for about three fifths of the roughly 670 donors were used, and that subset was treated as a discovery cohort.

Library construction relied on the immunoSEQ multiplex PCR assay. A mixture of 60 forward primers for TCR Vbeta segments and 13 reverse primers for TCR Jbeta segments was used in the multiplex PCR. The CDR3 region of rearranged TCR beta genes was amplified from genomic DNA by a multiplex PCR assay. On the Illumina HiSeq System, the amplified TCR beta libraries were sequenced as 87-base-pair reads. Per the original workflow: Across the 670 or so repertoires, a later analysis counted around 80 million unique TCR beta chains, approximately 10 million of which were shared by at least two donors. Raw reads were error-corrected and collapsed into unique sequences by a nearest-neighbor algorithm in which closely related sequences were merged to remove PCR and sequencing errors. V, D and J gene segments were assigned by aligning CDR3 sequences to IMGT reference sequences. For a sequence to be retained, a match of at least six nucleotides to both a V gene segment and a J gene segment was required. Rearrangements were classified as productive when the CDR3 lacked stop codons and remained in frame with V and J, and all other rearrangements were classified as non-productive. Following IMGT convention, CDR3 was defined as the stretch from the second conserved V-encoded cysteine to the conserved J-encoded phenylalanine. Sequences without an unambiguous match to a single V gene segment were excluded from the earlier analysis of a few hundred of the donors. In an earlier analysis of 587 of the donors, V segments were called functional above 56.7% productive rearrangements and were called segregating when the between-donor standard deviation exceeded 5%. A statistical classification framework was built to diagnose cytomegalovirus status from the catalog of TCR beta chain sequences. V and J gene assignment, in a later analysis, came from comparing TCR nucleotide sequences with IMGT/GENE-DB human TR gene sequences. In a later analysis, CDR3 sequences and most-parsimonious VDJ recombination scenarios were assigned using the TCRdist pipeline. In a later analysis, each TCR beta chain was defined by its CDR3 amino acid sequence together with its V-gene family, and reads without a unique V-gene family were excluded. A later analysis removed 500 to 650 highly shared, low-generation-probability nucleotide sequences to deal with suspected cross-contamination and a sequencing artifact. In a later analysis, a clonal expansion index was calculated for each public chain from normalized within-repertoire ranks of inferred template counts. Generation probabilities in a later analysis came from a VDJ recombination model fitted to out-of-frame rearrangements, and those results were checked against IGoR. A later analysis scored TCR-TCR, TCR-HLA and TCR-CMV co-occurrence with hypergeometric tests, applying a repertoire-size bias correction to TCR pairs. A later analysis estimated false discovery rates by permuting HLA or CMV assignments 20 times. In a later analysis, co-occurring TCRs were grouped using DBSCAN, with TCRdist sequence similarity added in when clustering inside HLA-allele-positive subsets. Repertoires with fewer than 30,000 or more than 120,000 public chains were left out of co-occurrence clustering, as were a handful of repertoires with anomalous nucleotide sharing. TCRdb provides this immuneACCESS table in a form limited to in-frame rearrangements. Some clones are lacking; in checked studies, under half of them reflect an unresolved V gene, and why the rest are absent is not known. The D gene and trimming were derived from the DNA, and the V and J assignments and clone size from that table. The sample table records 200,000 to 250,000 clones; approximately 88% of these occur just once. The top ten constitute under 0.85% of the sample.

In total, roughly 670 healthy bone marrow donors made up the cohort. At the time of sampling, every cohort member was nominally healthy, though immune exposures that went unrecorded were likely present. The donor was CMV seronegative and was included in the group of 352 seronegative cohort members. Each donor provided a peripheral blood sample, and peripheral blood mononuclear cells were used for TCR beta sequencing. Genomic DNA extraction from the blood cell samples was performed with the Qiagen DNeasy Blood Extraction Kit. The research as a whole found: Compared with the approximately 670-donor mean, donors in an Asian-associated ancestry cluster had fewer N-insertions in productive TCRs, according to a later genetic analysis. Because counts were too low, seventeen rarely observed V segments, including chromosome 9 orphons, were left out of the earlier analysis of about 500 of the donors. According to a later analysis, parvovirus B19, influenza, CMV and Epstein-Barr virus appeared linked to several top co-occurrence clusters. An association between a missense DCLRE1C variant and V-gene and J-gene trimming of TCR beta chains was found in a later genetic analysis and replicated in an independent cohort. Cytomegalovirus status was reported to be diagnosed by the classifier with high specificity and sensitivity in both the original and validation cohorts. Because HLA typing was missing for some donors at each locus, association tests included only the typed subset. Strong co-occurrence of HLA alleles, especially DR and DQ, made assigning TCR associations to individual alleles difficult. In vitro tests confirmed that a few of the cytomegalovirus-associated TCR beta chains recognize cytomegalovirus antigens. Some IMGT-functional V segments, including TRBV6-2 and TRBV6-3, could not be told apart with the 87-base-pair reads, so those segments were excluded. For the cohort, immune exposure information was limited to CMV serostatus. The study listed 164 TCR beta chains as associated with cytomegalovirus. In a later analysis, TCR association rates were found to vary across HLA loci, with the most associated TCRs seen for DRB1 alleles and the fewest for HLA-C alleles. A further reported finding was that TCR beta sequences accurately predicted the HLA-A and HLA-B alleles for most subjects in the first cohort. Only TCR beta chains were sequenced in this cohort, and the absence of alpha or paired-chain data limited detectable features. An earlier analysis of some 560 of the donors showed that most TCR beta V segments appeared in productive rearrangements either about 87% or about 30% of the time, which broadly matched IMGT annotations. Linkage disequilibrium might explain the correlated functional status among segregating V segments, but an unknown experimental factor could not be ruled out. Most TCR sequences were seen in very few donors, while some public TCRs were found in many individuals. The sequencing pipeline was judged likely to have produced a cluster of highly shared sequence variants as a technical artifact. At a false discovery rate of 0.05, a later analysis linked 16,000 or so TCR beta sequences to specific HLA alleles. The presence/absence analyses assumed that sequencing depth was roughly uniform across donors, and that assumption may not be true. A later analysis found that HLA-associated TCR beta chains were more clonally expanded and had lower generation probabilities than equally common non-associated chains. According to a later analysis, most CMV-associated TCR beta chains appeared to be HLA-restricted, and the HLA associations seemed to be driven largely by CMV exposure. The authors suggested that the approach could potentially be extended to other disease states and immunological phenotypes.

CDR1 and CDR2, looked up from the germline V gene, are SGHRS and YFSETQ. CDR3 length: 18 amino acids, cysteine to phenylalanine. Just the 54-base CDR3 DNA is kept, in frame starting at base 1. Relative to germline, V is missing 4 bases and J is missing 1 base, with 16 bases of the junction outside any gene match. The clonotype was recovered from a boy between 2 and 10 years old in good health and CMV-seronegative. Material for sequencing was PBMCs. The receptor chain draws on TRBV5-1 and TRBJ2-7; 8 central nucleotides agree with TRBD1. The nucleotides are TGCGCCAGCAGCCCGCAGCCAGGGGGCCGGGGGAATTCCTACGAGCAGTACTTC. Translated, it gives CASSPQPGGRGNSYEQYF.